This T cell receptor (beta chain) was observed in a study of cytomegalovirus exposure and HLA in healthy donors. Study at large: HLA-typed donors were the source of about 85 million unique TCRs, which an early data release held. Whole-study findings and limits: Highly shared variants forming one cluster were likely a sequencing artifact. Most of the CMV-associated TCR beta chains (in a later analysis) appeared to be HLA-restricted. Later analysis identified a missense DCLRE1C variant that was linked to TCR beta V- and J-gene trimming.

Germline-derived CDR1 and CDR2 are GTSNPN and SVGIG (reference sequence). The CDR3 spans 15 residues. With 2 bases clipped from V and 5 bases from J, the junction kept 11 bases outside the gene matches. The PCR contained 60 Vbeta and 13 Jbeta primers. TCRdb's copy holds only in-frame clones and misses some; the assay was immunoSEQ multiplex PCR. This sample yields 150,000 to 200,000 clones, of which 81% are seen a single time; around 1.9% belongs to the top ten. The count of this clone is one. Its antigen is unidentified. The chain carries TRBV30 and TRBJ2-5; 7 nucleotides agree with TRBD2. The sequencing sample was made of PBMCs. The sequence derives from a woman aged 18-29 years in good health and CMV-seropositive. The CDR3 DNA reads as TGTGCCTGGAGTACAACGGGGGGATTCCAGGAGACCCAGTACTTC. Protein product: CAWSTTGGFQETQYF.